The 17 T cell receptor beta chains below come from one sample, sequenced in a study of blood T cell repertoires in COVID-19. Profiling relied on immunoSEQ multiplex PCR, and the TCRdb table lists in-frame clones only, not all of them. The data show over 400,000 clones, roughly nine tenths seen once. Source material: PBMCs or T cells enriched from blood (not recorded which). The origin of the receptors is a woman in her fifties or sixties who had recovered from COVID-19.

V gene TRBV2 combines with J gene TRBJ2-7; no clear D. Trimming removed 8 bases at V and 6 bases at J, with 14 bases between. This CDR3 comprises 12 residues. Germline V gene data show CDR1 as SNHLY and CDR2 as FYNNEI. The CDR3 region is CASSMVLSEQYV. CDR3 in DNA: TGTGCCAGCTCGATGGTGCTGAGCGAGCAGTACGTC.

V gene TRBV6-5 combines with J gene TRBJ2-7; D is possibly TRBD1 (6 bases). The CDR3 has 14 residues. Looked up from germline, CDR1 is MNHEY and CDR2 is SVGAGI. Trimming shortened V by 0 bases and J by 4 bases, and 10 bases separated the two germline ends. This CDR3 reads CASSYSRQGYEQYV. The CDR3 DNA is TGTGCCAGCAGTTACTCCCGCCAGGGGTACGAGCAGTACGTC.

The J gene is TRBJ1-6, the V gene TRBV12-5; the D gene is possibly TRBD1 (5 bases). The length of the CDR3 is 13 residues. Per the germline V gene, CDR1 is LGHNT and CDR2 is FRNRAP. The V gene lost 3 bases and the J gene lost 11 bases, with 11 bases spanning the gap. CDR3 residues: CASGLGERPPLHF. CDR3 DNA sequence: TGTGCTAGTGGTTTAGGGGAAAGACCACCCCTCCACTTT. The full variable domain, its missing parts supplied by reference TRBV12-5 and TRBJ1-6, is DARVTQTPRHKVTEMGQEVTMRCQPILGHNTVFWYRQTMMQGLELLAYFRNRAPLDDSGMPKDRFSAEMPDATLATLKIQPSEPRDSAVYFCASGLGERPPLHFGNGTRLTVT.

The chain uses TRBV5-1 and TRBJ1-1; the D is unclear. The CDR3 has 17 amino acids. V was trimmed by 4 bases and J by 0 bases, leaving 19 bases between them. CDR1 and CDR2 from the germline V gene are SGHRS and YFSETQ. The CDR3 is CASSPRADSNMNTEAFF. The CDR3 DNA sequence: TGCGCCAGCAGCCCGAGGGCAGACTCTAACATGAACACTGAAGCTTTCTTT.

V usage is TRBV5-5 and J usage is TRBJ2-3, with D possibly being TRBD2 (7 bases). Germline lookup yields CDR1 SGHKS and CDR2 YYEKEE (reference sequence). Trimming pared 5 bases from V and 6 bases from J, leaving 19 bases between. The CDR3 has 15 residues. The CDR3: CASSFRGARLDTQYF. Here the CDR3 DNA reads TGTGCCAGCAGTTTTCGGGGGGCCCGCTTGGATACGCAGTATTTT.

This chain joins TRBV7-9 and TRBJ1-6; TRBD1 might be the D (5 bases). This CDR3 region has 16 residues. The V gene's germline CDR1 is SEHNR and CDR2 FQNEAQ (reference sequence). V was cut by 5 bases and J by 0 bases, with 11 bases left in between. DNA of the CDR3: TGTGCCAGCAGCGGAGGAGGGGTCTCCTATAATTCACCCCTCCACTTT. Translating it yields CASSGGGVSYNSPLHF. Full variable domain (rest looked up from reference TRBV7-9 and TRBJ1-6): DTGVSQNPRHKITKRGQNVTFRCDPISEHNRLYWYRQTLGQGPEFLTYFQNEAQLEKSRLLSDRFSAERPKGSFSTLEIQRTEQGDSAMYLCASSGGGVSYNSPLHFGNGTRLTVT.

The chain uses TRBV14 and TRBJ2-6; D is unclear. Germline V gene data show CDR1 as SGHDN and CDR2 as FVKESK. Trimming cost V 1 base and J 3 bases, with 4 bases left between them. CDR3 length: 14 amino acids. As DNA, the CDR3 is TGTGCCAGCAGCCAAGCGGGTGGGGCCAACGTCCTGACTTTC. Amino acid sequence: CASSQAGGANVLTF.

Concerning this clone itself: The same CDR3 also results from other DNA sequences found in this sample. The chain employs TRBV12-3 or TRBV12-4 and TRBJ1-5; a possible D gene is TRBD1 (6 bases). The CDR3 is made up of 13 amino acids. V was clipped by 5 bases and J by 4 bases, with 9 bases between them. CDR3 loop: CASSLDSNQPQHF. CDR3 sequence (DNA): TGTGCCAGCAGTCTGGACAGTAATCAGCCCCAGCATTTT.

The chain joins TRBV19 to TRBJ1-5, with D possibly being TRBD1 (5 bases). Per the germline V gene, CDR1 is LNHDA and CDR2 is SQIVND (reference sequence). The CDR3 contains 14 residues. The V end lost 3 bases, the J end lost 2 bases, and 8 bases lay between the germline ends. The CDR3 is CASSIDRRNQPQHF. The CDR3 DNA sequence: TGTGCCAGTAGTATCGACAGACGCAATCAGCCCCAGCATTTT.

The CDR3 DNA sequence: TGTGCCAGTAGTCGTCGAGGGCAGGGGGACACTGAAGCTTTCTTT. This sequence encodes CASSRRGQGDTEAFF. The V and J genes are TRBV19 and TRBJ1-1; TRBD1 agrees at 7 bases. The V gene's germline CDR1 is LNHDA and CDR2 SQIVND (reference sequence). V was clipped by 5 bases and J by 3 bases; unmatched bases: 9. This CDR3 region has 15 residues.

This clone was seen a few times. The chain couples TRBV5-4 to TRBJ1-2; D perhaps matches TRBD1 (5 bases). Germline V gives CDR1 SGHNT, CDR2 YYREEE (reference sequence). The CDR3 totals 12 residues. The germline V and J ends were trimmed by 2 bases and 8 bases, with 10 bases remaining between them. CDR3 nucleotide sequence: TGTGCCAGCAGCTTCTGGGGGGGAGGCTACACCTTC. Translation: CASSFWGGGYTF.

This chain links TRBV9 with TRBJ1-3; TRBD1 is a possible D gene (6 bases). The V end lost 0 bases, the J end lost 1 base, and 8 bases lay between the germline ends. The CDR3 covers 15 residues. CDR1 and CDR2 from the germline V gene are SGDLS and YYNGEE. The CDR3, as DNA: TGTGCCAGCAGCGTAGAGGGGGAGTCTGGAAACACCATATATTTT. Translated: CASSVEGESGNTIYF.

This sequence joins TRBV2 and TRBJ1-5; D is possibly TRBD1 (5 bases). The CDR3 has 15 residues. Per the germline V gene, CDR1 is SNHLY and CDR2 is FYNNEI. Trimming left V 3 bases short and J 6 bases short, with 15 bases between. The CDR3 loop is CASSERQTVAQPQHF. In DNA form, the CDR3 reads TGTGCCAGCAGTGAGAGACAGACGGTCGCTCAGCCCCAGCATTTT.

This chain joins TRBV9 and TRBJ2-1, with 9 bases fitting TRBD2. Germline V gives CDR1 SGDLS, CDR2 YYNGEE. This CDR3 contains 14 residues. V dropped 6 bases and J dropped 4; count of bases not matched to a gene: 5. In DNA form, the CDR3 reads TGTGCCAGCACTCGCGGGGGGGTTTACAATGAGCAGTTCTTC. The encoded protein is CASTRGGVYNEQFF.

The gene calls are TRBV5-1 and TRBJ1-1; a weak D match, TRBD1 (5 bases). The CDR3 loop spans 14 amino acids. V was pared by 4 bases and J by 0 bases, with 10 bases between. Germline V gives CDR1 SGHRS, CDR2 YFSETQ. DNA for the CDR3: TGCGCCAGCAGCCAGGGTCCCTTGAACACTGAAGCTTTCTTT. Residues: CASSQGPLNTEAFF.

The rearrangement uses TRBV3-1 (or the pseudogene TRBV3-2) and TRBJ2-3; no clear D. V was trimmed by 2 bases and J by 0 bases, leaving 9 bases between them. This CDR3 comprises 15 residues. CDR1 LGHDT and CDR2 YNNKEL come from the germline V gene (reference sequence). CDR3 residues: CASSQNRPSTDTQYF. The CDR3 DNA reads as TGTGCCAGCAGCCAAAACAGACCTAGCACAGATACGCAGTATTTT.

This clone appeared once. This sequence joins TRBV19 and TRBJ2-1; TRBD2 is a possible D gene (6 bases). Between the trimmed V and J ends, which lost 1 base and 9 bases, there was a span of 7 bases. The CDR3 consists of 12 residues. The V gene's germline CDR1 is LNHDA and CDR2 SQIVND (reference sequence). The CDR3 bases are TGTGCCAGTAGTATAGGGAGGGGTGAGCAGTTCTTC. As protein: CASSIGRGEQFF.